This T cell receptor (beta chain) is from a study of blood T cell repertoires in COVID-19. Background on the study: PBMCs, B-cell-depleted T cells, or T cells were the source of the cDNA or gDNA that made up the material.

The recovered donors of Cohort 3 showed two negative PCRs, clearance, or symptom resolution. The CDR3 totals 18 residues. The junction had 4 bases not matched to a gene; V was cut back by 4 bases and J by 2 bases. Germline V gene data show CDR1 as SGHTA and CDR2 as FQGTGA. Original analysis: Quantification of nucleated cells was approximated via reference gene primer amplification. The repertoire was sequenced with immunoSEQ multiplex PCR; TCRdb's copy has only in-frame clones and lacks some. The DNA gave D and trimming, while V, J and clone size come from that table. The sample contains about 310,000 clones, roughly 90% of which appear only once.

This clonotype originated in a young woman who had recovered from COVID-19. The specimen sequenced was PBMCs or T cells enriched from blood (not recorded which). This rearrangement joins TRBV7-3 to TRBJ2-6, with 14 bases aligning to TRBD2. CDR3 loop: CASSSGLAGVPGANVLTF. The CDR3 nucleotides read TGTGCCAGCAGCTCGGGACTAGCGGGAGTCCCTGGGGCCAACGTCCTGACTTTC.